The sequence of this TCR beta chain was determined in a study of blood T cell repertoires in COVID-19. Study summary: The cDNA or gDNA used as material had been derived from T cells, B-cell-depleted T cells, or PBMCs.

This clone was counted between two and nine times. Sequencing was performed with immunoSEQ multiplex PCR; in TCRdb, only in-frame clones are kept and a portion is missing. The sample shows some 230,000 clones, about 86% of them seen only once. Per germline, CDR1 MNHEY and CDR2 SMNVEV (reference sequence). The CDR3 has 15 residues. Trimming cost V 2 bases and J 6 bases, with 16 bases left between them. The chain uses TRBV27 and TRBJ1-1; D is undetermined. Sequencing used peripheral blood. The clonotype originates from a woman aged 55-70 years with acute or convalescent COVID-19. The DNA for the CDR3 is TGTGCCAGCAGTTTAATGTGGAGAGGTGGTGCTGAAGCTTTCTTT. Its translation: CASSLMWRGGAEAFF.